These 32 T cell receptor beta chains originate from one sample sequenced in a study of blood T cell repertoires in COVID-19. TCRdb's copy holds only in-frame clones and misses some; the assay was immunoSEQ multiplex PCR. The data show about 190,000 clones, around nine tenths seen once. Input material: peripheral blood. Every receptor here comes from a man between 35 and 55 years old with acute or convalescent COVID-19.

The table lists this clone with a count of one. The chain is built from TRBV6-5 and TRBJ1-5; 7 bases agree with TRBD1. CDR3 length equals 13 residues. In germline, CDR1 is MNHEY, CDR2 SVGAGI. Trimming removed 6 bases from V and 6 bases from J; junction bases left unmatched: 5. CDR3 coding DNA: TGTGCCAGCAGGATGACAGGGAGTCAGCCCCAGCATTTT. Protein: CASRMTGSQPQHF.

The chain uses TRBV10-3 and TRBJ2-3, with 9 positions matching TRBD1. Germline trimming cut 7 bases from V and 2 bases from J; bases unmatched to any gene: 7. CDR1 is ENHRY, CDR2 SYGVKD, per germline. This CDR3 has 15 residues. The CDR3 coding sequence is TGTGCCATCAAGCTGGACAGGGGCGCCACAGATACGCAGTATTTT. It codes for CAIKLDRGATDTQYF.

The chain links TRBV9 to TRBJ2-7; 7 bases line up with TRBD1. Losses at the gene ends were 2 bases for V and 3 bases for J; bases not matched to a gene: 8. CDR1 and CDR2 (germline): SGDLS, YYNGEE. CDR3 size: 15 residues. The CDR3 bases are TGTGCCAGCAGCGTCGCCGGGACAGCTAACTACGAGCAGTACTTC. Translated: CASSVAGTANYEQYF.

The chain has TRBV11-3 and TRBJ2-7; D is uncertain. V shed 4 bases and J shed 5 bases, with 12 bases lying between them. Looked up from germline, CDR1 is SGHNT and CDR2 is YENEEA. The CDR3 extends over 13 amino acids. The CDR3 is CASSSGPGDEQYF. The CDR3 DNA reads TGTGCCAGCAGCTCTGGGCCCGGCGACGAGCAGTACTTC.

A remark on this clone: Distinct nucleotide sequences in the sample also encode this CDR3. J is TRBJ2-7 and V is TRBV3-1 (or the pseudogene TRBV3-2); tentative D call: TRBD1 (6 bases). The germline V gene encodes CDR1 LGHDT and CDR2 YNNKEL (reference sequence). This CDR3 contains 15 residues. The V gene lost 0 bases and the J gene lost 2 bases, with 11 bases spanning the gap. CDR3 sequence reads: CASSQETGSTYEQYF. DNA of the CDR3: TGTGCCAGCAGCCAAGAGACAGGATCCACCTACGAGCAGTACTTC.

This chain links TRBV6-5 with TRBJ2-7; D remains unclear. V was clipped by 6 bases and J by 0 bases, with 15 bases between them. This CDR3 region has 15 residues. CDR1 and CDR2 from the germline V gene are MNHEY and SVGAGI. The chain's CDR3 is CASSHTVENSYEQYF. The DNA for the CDR3 is TGTGCCAGCAGCCATACGGTGGAGAACTCCTACGAGCAGTACTTC.

The chain joins TRBV27 to TRBJ2-3, with D possibly matching TRBD1 (6 bases). V dropped 2 bases and J dropped 8 bases, with 20 bases sitting between them. Looked up from germline, CDR1 is MNHEY and CDR2 is SMNVEV (reference sequence). The CDR3 contains 16 residues. The CDR3 protein is CASSLGAGERFVTQYF. CDR3 DNA sequence: TGTGCCAGCAGTTTAGGCGCAGGGGAGCGATTTGTTACGCAGTATTTT.

The V and J genes are TRBV5-4 and TRBJ1-2, with 7 bases matching TRBD1. Germline V gene lookup returns CDR1 SGHNT and CDR2 YYREEE (reference sequence). CDR3 length: 16 residues. The ends lost 0 bases at V and 8 bases at J; junction bases unmatched: 13. The chain's CDR3 is CASSLAVRGRSLGYTF. The CDR3, as DNA: TGTGCCAGCAGCTTGGCCGTAAGGGGGCGAAGCTTAGGCTACACCTTC.

In its sample, this clone was seen a few times. The chain couples TRBV9 to TRBJ1-1; D is undetermined. Germline V gene data show CDR1 as SGDLS and CDR2 as YYNGEE. CDR3 length: 12 amino acids. V lost 0 bases and J 7 bases, leaving 7 bases between the germline ends. CDR3 in amino acids: CASSVGGSEAFF. The DNA for the CDR3 is TGTGCCAGCAGCGTAGGCGGCAGTGAAGCTTTCTTT.

This chain uses TRBV7-9 with TRBJ2-5, with a tentative D call TRBD1 (5 bases). CDR1 and CDR2 (germline): SEHNR, FQNEAQ (reference sequence). There are 12 residues in the CDR3. The CDR3 DNA reads TGTGCTAGTCTTTCAGGGCGGGAGACCCAGTACTTC. Protein sequence: CASLSGRETQYF. The full variable domain, completed using reference TRBV7-9 and TRBJ2-5, is DTGVSQNPRHKITKRGQNVTFRCDPISEHNRLYWYRQTLGQGPEFLTYFQNEAQLEKSRLLSDRFSAERPKGSFSTLEIQRTEQGDSAMYLCASLSGRETQYFGPGTRLLVL.

V is TRBV7-2 and J is TRBJ2-5; 9 bases are shared with TRBD2. Germline V gene lookup returns CDR1 SGHTA and CDR2 FQGNSA. V lost 3 bases to trimming and J lost 5 bases; unmatched junction nucleotides: 7. CDR3 size: 15 residues. The CDR3 DNA reads as TGTGCCAGCAGCTTGAGGCTAGCGGGGAGGGAGACCCAGTACTTC. It is translated as CASSLRLAGRETQYF. Using reference TRBV7-2 and TRBJ2-5 for the parts outside the CDR3, the full variable domain is GAGVSQSPSNKVTEKGKDVELRCDPISGHTALYWYRQSLGQGLEFLIYFQGNSAPDKSGLPSDRFSAERTGGSVSTLTIQRTQQEDSAVYLCASSLRLAGRETQYFGPGTRLLVL.

This rearrangement joins TRBV27 to TRBJ2-7, with D perhaps TRBD1 (6 bases). V gave up 5 bases and J gave up 6 bases, with 11 bases separating them. The CDR3 has 12 amino acids. Germline lookup yields CDR1 MNHEY and CDR2 SMNVEV (reference sequence). The CDR3 nucleotides read TGTGCCAGCAGTATCCCGACAGGCGAGCAGTACTTC. Protein sequence: CASSIPTGEQYF.

This chain links TRBV10-3 with TRBJ2-1, with TRBD1 as a possible D gene (6 bases). Germline V gene sequence: CDR1 ENHRY, CDR2 SYGVKD. V lost 5 bases and J 5 bases, leaving 16 bases between the germline ends. This CDR3 is 15 amino acids long. CDR3 loop: CAISTQGRQDNEQFF. In DNA, the CDR3 is TGTGCCATCAGTACCCAGGGGCGACAAGACAATGAGCAGTTCTTC.

The J gene is TRBJ2-2, the V gene TRBV28, with a weak D call TRBD2 (5 bases). The length of the CDR3 is 15 residues. V was trimmed by 3 bases and J by 4 bases, leaving 12 bases between them. CDR1 and CDR2 (germline): MDHEN, SYDVKM. The CDR3 sequence: CASSFLVGSTGELFF. DNA for the CDR3: TGTGCCAGCAGTTTTCTTGTGGGGAGCACCGGGGAGCTGTTTTTT.

The CDR3 DNA reads TGCGCCAGCAGCCAAGATCCCCCAGGGGTGAACACCGGGGAGCTGTTTTTT. The encoded protein is CASSQDPPGVNTGELFF. The chain employs TRBV4-3 and TRBJ2-2, with D perhaps TRBD1 (6 bases). Germline V gene sequence: CDR1 LGHNA, CDR2 YSLEER. V was pared by 0 bases and J by 1 base, with 12 bases between. The CDR3 runs 17 residues.

The chain employs TRBV28 and TRBJ2-5; perhaps TRBD2 as D (5 bases). Germline loops: CDR1 MDHEN, CDR2 SYDVKM. The CDR3 loop spans 13 amino acids. The ends were cut back, 8 bases at V and 4 bases at J, with 14 bases in the middle. CDR3 bases: TGTGCCAGCGGGGAGATCTACCCAGAGACCCAGTACTTC. Translating gives CASGEIYPETQYF.

The V call is TRBV6-2 or TRBV6-3, the J call TRBJ1-5, with TRBD1 matching over 9 bases. In germline, CDR1 is MNHEY, CDR2 SVGEGT. V lost 4 bases, J lost 6 bases, and 25 bases stayed unmatched. This CDR3 is 21 amino acids long. The CDR3 reads CASSSGKSGTGNLNYPQPQHF. In nucleotides, the CDR3 is TGTGCCAGCAGTTCGGGAAAATCCGGGACAGGGAATCTTAATTATCCTCAGCCCCAGCATTTT.

This clone was detected a few times. V and J are TRBV6-5 and TRBJ1-1; D is perhaps TRBD1 (5 bases). The CDR3 totals 14 residues. V lost 7 bases and J 5 bases, leaving 17 bases between the germline ends. Germline V gene sequence: CDR1 MNHEY, CDR2 SVGAGI. The DNA for the CDR3 is TGTGCCAGCAAGGCAGGGCGGCGTCGGACTGAAGCTTTCTTT. It translates to CASKAGRRRTEAFF.

In its sample, this clone was seen a few times. The chain employs TRBV18 and TRBJ1-5; D gene ambiguous. Between the trimmed V and J ends, which lost 1 base and 1 base, there was a span of 5 bases. The CDR3 consists of 14 residues. Germline V gene lookup returns CDR1 KGHSH and CDR2 LQKENI. The CDR3 protein is CASSPQRSNQPQHF. In DNA, the CDR3 is TGTGCCAGCTCACCACAGAGGAGCAATCAGCCCCAGCATTTT.

In this sample, this clone turned up once. The chain links TRBV30 to TRBJ1-5, with a tentative D call TRBD1 (6 bases). The V and J ends lost 2 bases and 6 bases respectively, with 11 bases between them. This CDR3 contains 13 residues. Germline CDR1 is GTSNPN and CDR2 is SVGIG (reference sequence). This CDR3 is CAWSPGVGQPQHF. CDR3 in DNA: TGTGCCTGGAGTCCAGGGGTCGGTCAGCCCCAGCATTTT.

This clone was detected only once. The chain joins TRBV18 to TRBJ2-2; 10 bases map to TRBD1. The junction had 16 bases not matched to a gene; V was cut back by 3 bases and J by 0 bases. Germline V gives CDR1 KGHSH, CDR2 LQKENI. This CDR3 is built from 21 residues. The DNA for the CDR3 is TGTGCCAGCTCACCTGGCTTATTAGGGACAGGGGATACCGCGAACACCGGGGAGCTGTTTTTT. Its translation is CASSPGLLGTGDTANTGELFF.

J is TRBJ2-7 and V is TRBV15; 10 bases align to TRBD1. Unmatched junction bases numbered 11, after V lost 5 bases and J lost 7 bases. The CDR3 consists of 15 residues. Germline CDR1 is LNHNV and CDR2 is YYDKDF (reference sequence). CDR3 sequence reads: CATSGPRQGAREQYF. CDR3 DNA sequence: TGTGCCACCAGCGGGCCAAGACAGGGGGCGAGGGAGCAGTACTTC.

The chain employs TRBV21-1 and TRBJ2-5; TRBD2, the table's D call, lacks a check against the DNA. TRBV21-1 is flagged as a pseudogene. The CDR3 totals 19 residues. CDR3 DNA: TGTGCCAGCAGCAAACGGGGGGGCCGACCTTACCACCTCAAAGAGACCCAGTACTTC. It specifies CASSKRGGRPYHLKETQYF.

The chain links TRBV7-6 to TRBJ2-1; TRBD1 agrees at 7 bases. The J segment lost 0 bases and the V segment lost 6 bases, leaving 11 bases of the junction unmatched. This CDR3 spans 17 amino acids. Per the germline V gene, CDR1 is SGHVS and CDR2 is FNYEAQ. CDR3 region: CASSSIGQERSYNEQFF. In DNA, the CDR3 is TGTGCCAGCAGTTCAATTGGACAGGAGCGCTCCTACAATGAGCAGTTCTTC.

The chain recombines TRBV11-2 with TRBJ2-7; no clear D gene. The CDR3 has 14 residues. The V gene's germline CDR1 is SGHAT and CDR2 FQNNGV. Between the trimmed V and J ends, which lost 2 bases and 2 bases, there was a span of 10 bases. CDR3 protein: CASSLPGRTYEQYF. The CDR3 DNA is TGTGCCAGCAGCTTACCTGGCAGAACCTACGAGCAGTACTTC.

The rearrangement joins TRBV2 to TRBJ1-4, with D possibly TRBD1 on 5 matching bases. The germline CDR1 and CDR2 sequences are SNHLY and FYNNEI. Deletions cut 8 bases from V and 4 bases from J, with 11 bases between. The CDR3 runs to 13 residues. The CDR3 is CASSGRGNEKLFF. The CDR3 DNA is TGTGCCAGCTCAGGGAGGGGTAATGAAAAACTGTTTTTT.

V is TRBV2 and J is TRBJ2-5; 7 bases map to TRBD2. CDR1 and CDR2 from the germline V gene are SNHLY and FYNNEI. J was trimmed by 7 bases and V by 0 bases; bases with no gene match: 5. There are 14 residues in the CDR3. Written as DNA, the CDR3 is TGTGCCAGCAGTGAAGCGCTTGGGAGGGGGACCCAGTACTTC. Translation: CASSEALGRGTQYF.

The V call is TRBV6-5, the J call TRBJ2-7, with 9 bases aligning to TRBD1. Unmatched junction bases numbered 0, after V lost 0 bases and J lost 3 bases. Germline V gene sequence: CDR1 MNHEY, CDR2 SVGAGI. The CDR3 sequence is 14 residues long. CDR3 DNA sequence: TGTGCCAGCAGTTACTCGGGACAGGGCTACGAGCAGTACTTC. It specifies CASSYSGQGYEQYF.

The CDR3 spells CASSGRDRGVGHEQFF. The CDR3 bases are TGTGCCAGCAGCGGGAGGGACAGGGGGGTAGGCCATGAGCAGTTCTTC. J is TRBJ2-1 and V is TRBV13, with 11 bases that match TRBD1. CDR1 PRHDT and CDR2 FYEKMQ come from the germline V gene (reference sequence). The V and J ends lost 5 bases and 8 bases, in that order; junction bases with no gene match: 11. The CDR3 has 16 amino acids.

V is TRBV6-6 and J is TRBJ1-5; D call uncertain. This CDR3 is built from 16 residues. V lost 2 bases and J lost 0, with 11 bases in between. Germline CDR1 reads MNHNY; CDR2 reads SVGAGI (reference sequence). This CDR3 is CASSYDGLGSNQPQHF. The CDR3 DNA reads as TGTGCCAGCAGTTACGATGGACTGGGTAGCAATCAGCCCCAGCATTTT.

V is TRBV20-1 and J is TRBJ2-3; no clear D. The CDR3 extends over 15 amino acids. The V end lost 3 bases, the J end lost 0 bases, and 13 bases lay between the germline ends. Per the germline V gene, CDR1 is DFQATT and CDR2 is SNEGSKA (reference sequence). DNA for the CDR3: TGCAGTGCTAGTGGGCCTAGAACTAGCACAGATACGCAGTATTTT. Translating gives CSASGPRTSTDTQYF.

The CDR3 sequence is CASRVTGDNEQFF. The DNA of the CDR3 is TGTGCCAGCAGAGTGACAGGGGACAATGAGCAGTTCTTC. The chain has TRBV2 and TRBJ2-1; 8 nucleotides line up with TRBD1. V shed 6 bases, J shed 5 bases, and the junction held 3 bases outside the gene matches. Germline-derived CDR1 and CDR2 are SNHLY and FYNNEI. This CDR3 spans 13 amino acids.